One T cell receptor beta chain is described in this entry. The data are from a study of T cells in Graves' hyperthyroidism and ophthalmopathy. The V gene's germline CDR1 is GTSNPN and CDR2 SVGIG (reference sequence). The J segment lost 4 bases and the V segment lost 0 bases, leaving 10 bases of the junction unmatched. This CDR3 contains 16 residues. Regions amplified from RNA transcripts were the TCR beta CDR3 regions. First-round RT-PCR with HTBI primers amplified the TCR CDR3 region. One entry per CDR3 protein, called by TCRdb with MiXCR from the multiplex PCR reads. The sample shows some 690,000 distinct CDR3 sequences, roughly 17% of them seen only once.

The chain links TRBV30 to TRBJ2-7; 9 bases fit TRBD2. The specimen sequenced was blood. The TCR comes from a man aged 50-59 years with Graves' hyperthyroidism. CDR3 DNA sequence: TGTGCCTGGAGTGTAAGCGGCGGGAGGGCCATGTACGAGCAGTACTTC. It yields the protein CAWSVSGGRAMYEQYF. Filled out from reference TRBV30 and TRBJ2-7, the complete variable domain reads SQTIHQWPATLVQPVGSPLSLECTVEGTSNPNLYWYRQAAGRGLQLLFYSVGIGQISSEVPQNLSASRPQDRQFILSSKKLLLSDSGFYLCAWSVSGGRAMYEQYFGPGTRLTVT.